At least ten counts were recorded for the clone carrying this TCR beta chain. The sample comes from a study of blood T cell repertoires in COVID-19. Across the study: Acute-phase and convalescent COVID-19 samples originated in the United States, Italy and Spain. The analysed material was cDNA or gDNA that came from T cells, B-cell-depleted T cells, or PBMCs.

Trimming left V 5 bases short and J 5 bases short, with 9 bases between. CDR3 size: 12 residues. Germline V gene sequence: CDR1 MNHEY, CDR2 SMNVEV (reference sequence). Original methodology: For nucleated cells, counts were estimated from reference gene primer amplification. Clones were read by immunoSEQ multiplex PCR, and TCRdb kept only the in-frame ones, dropping some. That table is the source of V, J and clone size, and D and trimming were worked out from the DNA. The repertoire includes around 150,000 clones, about four fifths of them detected once, and 14% sits in the top ten. The chain has TRBV27 and TRBJ2-5; possible D gene TRBD2, 7 bases. This receptor was obtained from a woman older than 75 with acute or convalescent COVID-19. The sample consisted of peripheral blood. CDR3: CASSKGGETQYF. In DNA form, the CDR3 reads TGTGCCAGCAGTAAGGGGGGGGAGACCCAGTACTTC.